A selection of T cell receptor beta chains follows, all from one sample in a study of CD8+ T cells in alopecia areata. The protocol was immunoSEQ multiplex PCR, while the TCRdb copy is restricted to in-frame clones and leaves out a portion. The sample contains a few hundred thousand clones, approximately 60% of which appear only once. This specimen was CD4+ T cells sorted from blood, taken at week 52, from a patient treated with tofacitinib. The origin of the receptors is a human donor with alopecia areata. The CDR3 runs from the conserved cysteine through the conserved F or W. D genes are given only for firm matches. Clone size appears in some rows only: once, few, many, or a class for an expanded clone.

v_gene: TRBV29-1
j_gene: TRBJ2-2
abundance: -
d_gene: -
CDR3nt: TGCAGCGCCCACCGGGGGTCCACCGGGGAGCTGTTTTTT
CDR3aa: CSAHRGSTGELFF

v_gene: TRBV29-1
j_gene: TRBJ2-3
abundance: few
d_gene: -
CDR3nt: TGCAGCGTTGAGTTCCGGGATTTCGCAGATACGCAGTATTTT
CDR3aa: CSVEFRDFADTQYF

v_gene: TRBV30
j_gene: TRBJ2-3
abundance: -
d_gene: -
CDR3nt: TGTGCCTGGAGTAAGGGTATGCAGTATTTT
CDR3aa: CAWSKGMQYF

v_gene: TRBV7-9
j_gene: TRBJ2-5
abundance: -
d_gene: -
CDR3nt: TGTGCCACCCGTGTAGGCCGAAACCAAGAGACCCAGTACTTC
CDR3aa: CATRVGRNQETQYF

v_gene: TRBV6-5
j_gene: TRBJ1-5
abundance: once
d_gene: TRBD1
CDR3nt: TGTGCCAGCAGTCGGGACAGGGTTTCGGGTCAGCCCCAGCATTTT
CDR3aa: CASSRDRVSGQPQHF

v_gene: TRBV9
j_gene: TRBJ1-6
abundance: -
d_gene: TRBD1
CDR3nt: TGTGCCAGCAGCGTAGATCTGGGACAGGGGAATTCACCCCTCCACTTT
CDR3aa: CASSVDLGQGNSPLHF

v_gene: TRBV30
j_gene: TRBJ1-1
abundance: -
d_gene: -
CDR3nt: TGTGCCTGGAGTCCCCCGTGGGGACGGGGGAACACTGAAGCTTTCTTT
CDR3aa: CAWSPPWGRGNTEAFF

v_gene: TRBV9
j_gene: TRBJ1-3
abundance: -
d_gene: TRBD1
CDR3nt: TGTGCCAGCAGCGCCGGACAGGTGATCTCTGGAAACACCATATATTTT
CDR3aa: CASSAGQVISGNTIYF

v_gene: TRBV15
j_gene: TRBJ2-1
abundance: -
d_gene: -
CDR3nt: TGTGCCACAAAGGGTTGGGGAGAATGGGAGCAGTTCTTC
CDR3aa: CATKGWGEWEQFF

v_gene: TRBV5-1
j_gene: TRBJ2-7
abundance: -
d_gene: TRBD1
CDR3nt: TGCGCCAGCTCCGGGACAGGCCTTTCCTCCTACGAGCAGTACTTC
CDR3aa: CASSGTGLSSYEQYF

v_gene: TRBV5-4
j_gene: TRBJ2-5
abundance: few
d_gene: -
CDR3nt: TGTGCCAGCAGCTCAGAGACAGGGAGGGAGACCCAGTACTTC
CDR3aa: CASSSETGRETQYF

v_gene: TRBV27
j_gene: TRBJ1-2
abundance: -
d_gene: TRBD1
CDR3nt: TGTGCCAGCATGGCCTTGTCACAGGGGATCTATGGCTACACCTTC
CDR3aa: CASMALSQGIYGYTF

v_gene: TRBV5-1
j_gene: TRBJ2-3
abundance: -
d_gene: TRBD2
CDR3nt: TGCGCCAGCAGCTTGGGCCCGGTAGCGGGGGACACAGATACGCAGTATTTT
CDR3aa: CASSLGPVAGDTDTQYF

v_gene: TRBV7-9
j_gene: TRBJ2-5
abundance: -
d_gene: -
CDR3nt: TGTGCCAGCAGCTCCGGACGCAAGTACCAAGAGACCCAGTACTTC
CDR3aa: CASSSGRKYQETQYF

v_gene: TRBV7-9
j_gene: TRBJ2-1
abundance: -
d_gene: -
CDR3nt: TGTGCCAGCAGCTTCTCTCTAGGCAATGAGCAGTTCTTC
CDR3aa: CASSFSLGNEQFF

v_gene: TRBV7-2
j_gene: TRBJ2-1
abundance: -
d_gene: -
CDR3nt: TGTGCCAGCAGCTTATTCTACGACTCCTACAATGAGCAGTTCTTC
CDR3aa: CASSLFYDSYNEQFF

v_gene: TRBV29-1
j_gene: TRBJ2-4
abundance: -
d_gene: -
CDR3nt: TGCAGCGTTGAATTAGCCAAAAACATTCAGTACTTC
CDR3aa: CSVELAKNIQYF

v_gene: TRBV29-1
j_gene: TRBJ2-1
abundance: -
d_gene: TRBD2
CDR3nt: TGCAGCGTTGTACGCGGGGGCAATGAGCAGTTCTTC
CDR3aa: CSVVRGGNEQFF

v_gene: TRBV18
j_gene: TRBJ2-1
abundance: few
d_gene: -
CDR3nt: TGTGCCAGCGACTCGACAGGAGGGGACAATGAGCAGTTCTTC
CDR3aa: CASDSTGGDNEQFF

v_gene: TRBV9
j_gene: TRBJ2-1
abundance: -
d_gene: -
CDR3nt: TGTGCCAGCAGCAAAAACAATGAGCAGTTCTTC
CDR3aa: CASSKNNEQFF

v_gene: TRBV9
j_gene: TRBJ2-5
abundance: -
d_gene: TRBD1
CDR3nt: TGTGCCAGCAGCGTAGCCCGGACAGGGGAAGAGACCCAGTACTTC
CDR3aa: CASSVARTGEETQYF

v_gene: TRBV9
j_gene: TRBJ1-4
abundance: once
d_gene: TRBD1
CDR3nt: TGTGCCAGCAGCCCAGGACAGGGGAATGAAAAACTGTTTTTT
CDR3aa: CASSPGQGNEKLFF

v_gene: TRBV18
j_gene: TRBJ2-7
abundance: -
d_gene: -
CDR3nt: TGTGCCAGTTCTCACGGGGACATGACCTACGAGCAGTACTTC
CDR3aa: CASSHGDMTYEQYF

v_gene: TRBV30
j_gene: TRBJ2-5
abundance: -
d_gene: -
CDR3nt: TGTGCCTGGAGTCCGAGGGGGGGCCCCCAAGAGACCCAGTACTTC
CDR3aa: CAWSPRGGPQETQYF

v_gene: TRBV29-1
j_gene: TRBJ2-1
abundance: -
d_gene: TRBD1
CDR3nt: TGCAGCGGGGACAGCTACAATGAGCAGTTCTTC
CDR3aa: CSGDSYNEQFF

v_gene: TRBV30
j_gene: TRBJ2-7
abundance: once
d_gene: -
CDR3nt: TGTGCCTGGAGCGAAAACCTAGGGTTCTACGAGCAGTACTTC
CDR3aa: CAWSENLGFYEQYF

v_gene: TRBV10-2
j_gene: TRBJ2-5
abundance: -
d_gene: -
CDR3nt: TGCGCCAGCAGTGACCGTCTCCCCCAAGAGACCCAGTACTTC
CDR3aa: CASSDRLPQETQYF

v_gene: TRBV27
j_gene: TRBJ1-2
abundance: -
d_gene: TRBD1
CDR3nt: TGTGCCAGCTACTCAGGGGGTCAAGGCTACACCTTC
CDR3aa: CASYSGGQGYTF

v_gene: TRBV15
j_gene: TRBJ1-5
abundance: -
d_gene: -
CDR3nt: TGTGCCACCAGCATCGACAATCAGCCCCAGCATTTT
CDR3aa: CATSIDNQPQHF

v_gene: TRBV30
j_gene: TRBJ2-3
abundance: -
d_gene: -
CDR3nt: TGTGCCTGGAGTGTGGGGAGCATCACAGATACGCAGTATTTT
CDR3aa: CAWSVGSITDTQYF

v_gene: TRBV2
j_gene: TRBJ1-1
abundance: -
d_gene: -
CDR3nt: TGTGCCAGCGAAAGGGCAGGGTTAACTGAAGCTTTCTTT
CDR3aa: CASERAGLTEAFF

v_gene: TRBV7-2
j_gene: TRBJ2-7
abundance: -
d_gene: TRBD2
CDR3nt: TGTGCCAGCAGCTTAGGGCCAGCGGGGAACGAGCAGTACTTC
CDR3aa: CASSLGPAGNEQYF

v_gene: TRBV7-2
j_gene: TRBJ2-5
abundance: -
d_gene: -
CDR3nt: TGTGCCAGCAGCTACCAGTTTGGGGGAATGGAGACCCAGTACTTC
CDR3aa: CASSYQFGGMETQYF

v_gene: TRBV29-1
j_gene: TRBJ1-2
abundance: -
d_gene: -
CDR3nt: TGCAGCGTTGCCGGGGGACCAACTAACTATGGCTACACCTTC
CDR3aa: CSVAGGPTNYGYTF

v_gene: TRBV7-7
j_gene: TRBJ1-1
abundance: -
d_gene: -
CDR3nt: TGTGCTAGCAGCCCAACAATGAACACTGAAGCTTTCTTT
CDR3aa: CASSPTMNTEAFF

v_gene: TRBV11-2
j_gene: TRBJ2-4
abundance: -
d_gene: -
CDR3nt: TGTGCCAGCAGCTTAACAGGATTAGCCAAAAACATTCAGTACTTC
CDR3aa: CASSLTGLAKNIQYF

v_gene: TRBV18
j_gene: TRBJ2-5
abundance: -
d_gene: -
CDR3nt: TGTGCCAGCTCACCACTGGGTGGCGAGACCCAGTACTTC
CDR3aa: CASSPLGGETQYF

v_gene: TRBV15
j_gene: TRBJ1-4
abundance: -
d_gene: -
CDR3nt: TGTGCCACAACCGTGGGGGGTGAAGATGAAAAACTGTTTTTT
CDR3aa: CATTVGGEDEKLFF

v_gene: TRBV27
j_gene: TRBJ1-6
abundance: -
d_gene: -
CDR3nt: TGTGCCAGCCGGGTACCGGGAGCCCGAGATTCACCCCTCCACTTT
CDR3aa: CASRVPGARDSPLHF

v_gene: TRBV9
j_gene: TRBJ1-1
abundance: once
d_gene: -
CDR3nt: TGTGCCAGCAGCACCGGGCTGGAACCCAACACTGAAGCTTTCTTT
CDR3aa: CASSTGLEPNTEAFF

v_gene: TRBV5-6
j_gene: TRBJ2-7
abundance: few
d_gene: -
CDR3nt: TGTGCCAGCAGGGGTTCGGGTCCCTCGTACGAGCAGTACTTC
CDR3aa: CASRGSGPSYEQYF

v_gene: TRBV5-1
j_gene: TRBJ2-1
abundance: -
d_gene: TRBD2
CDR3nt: TGCGCCAGCAGACTAGCGGGGGACAATGAGCAGTTCTTC
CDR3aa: CASRLAGDNEQFF

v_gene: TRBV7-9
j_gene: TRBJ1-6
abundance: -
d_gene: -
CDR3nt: TGTGCCAGCAGCTATCTAGGGGGTAATTCACCCCTCCACTTT
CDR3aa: CASSYLGGNSPLHF

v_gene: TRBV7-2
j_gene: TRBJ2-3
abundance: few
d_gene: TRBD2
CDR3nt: TGTGCCAGCAGCTTAGCGGGACTAGCGGCCGGAGATACGCAGTATTTT
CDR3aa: CASSLAGLAAGDTQYF

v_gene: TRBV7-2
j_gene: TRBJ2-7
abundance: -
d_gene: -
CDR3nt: TGTGCCAGCAGCTTAGCGCCCGGATCCTCCTACGAGCAGTACTTC
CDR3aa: CASSLAPGSSYEQYF

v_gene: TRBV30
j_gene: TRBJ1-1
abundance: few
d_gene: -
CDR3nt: TGTGCCTGTAGGAGATTACGACAGAGAGCTTTCTTT
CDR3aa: CACRRLRQRAFF

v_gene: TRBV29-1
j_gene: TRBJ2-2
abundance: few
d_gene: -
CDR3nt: TGCAGCGCCACCGGGACCGTGAACACCGGGGAGCTGTTTTTT
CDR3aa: CSATGTVNTGELFF

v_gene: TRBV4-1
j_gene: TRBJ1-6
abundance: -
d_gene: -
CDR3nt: TGCGCCAGCAGCTTTGTCGGCCCCCTCCACTTT
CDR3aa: CASSFVGPLHF

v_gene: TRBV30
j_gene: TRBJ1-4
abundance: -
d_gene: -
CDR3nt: TGTGCCGGAAGCGGGGCAGGGACGTGGCTGTTTTTT
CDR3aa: CAGSGAGTWLFF

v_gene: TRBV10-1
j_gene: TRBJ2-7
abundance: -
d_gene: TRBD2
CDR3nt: TGCGCCAGCAGTCCGACGGGGGGGGTCACCCCTAAATTCCCCTACGAGCAGTACTTC
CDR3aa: CASSPTGGVTPKFPYEQYF

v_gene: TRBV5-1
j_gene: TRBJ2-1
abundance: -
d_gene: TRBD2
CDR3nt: TGCGCCAGCAGCTGGCCACTAGCGGACAATGAGCAGTTCTTC
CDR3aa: CASSWPLADNEQFF

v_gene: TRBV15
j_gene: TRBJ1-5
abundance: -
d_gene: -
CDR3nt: TGTGCCACCAGCAGGGGTGTGGAGCAGCCCCAGCATTTT
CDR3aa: CATSRGVEQPQHF

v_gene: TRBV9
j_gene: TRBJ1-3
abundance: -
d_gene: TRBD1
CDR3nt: TGTGCCAGCAGCGTGGACAGGGGAGGCAACACCATATATTTT
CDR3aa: CASSVDRGGNTIYF